This T cell receptor (beta chain) emerged from a study of shared clonotypes between healthy human individuals (dated by TCRdb to 2018 to 2020). In terms of the full investigation: The cohort comprised two women and a few men aged 18 to 49 years. For each donor, CD4 naive and CD4 memory were each run on three plates, CD8 naive on two plates, and CD8 memory on one plate. The study deeply sequenced blood TCR repertoires of five healthy adults to estimate repertoire size and the extent of clonotype sharing between individuals. Libraries were prepared and TCR repertoires were sequenced by different laboratories using diverse techniques, in order to increase sequencing depth and limit assay-specific biases. Each donor's leukapheresis produced roughly between about 0.9 and 9.5 billion PBMCs. Results and caveats for the whole study, not just this receptor: When four donors were compared, the shared fraction of clonotypes was about 5% for naive CD4, around 3.6% for naive CD8, roughly 2.3% for memory CD4, and less than 0.45% for memory CD8. Naive subsets generally had larger estimated clonotype richness than memory subsets did. Compared with non-shared clonotypes, clonotypes shared by all four sorted-subset donors had higher generation probabilities. The genetic and exposure-history diversity represented was limited by the small number of donors. Based on pairwise subsampling, the degree of clonotype sharing among donors was expected to be affected by sequencing depth. Sampling was limited to blood, and TCR repertoires in tissue likely differ from TCR repertoires in blood. Rarefaction of sorted-subset datasets indicated incomplete sequencing despite the large sequencing depth.

In the case of this clone: Its antigen is still unknown. Per-nucleotide qualities are absent, and no much larger clonotype sits a single base away.

Using the deep immunoSEQ assay, TCR CDR3 regions were amplified from genomic DNA by multiplex PCR. Extracted genomic DNA from each cell subset was spread evenly across all wells of several immunoSEQ 96-well plates, with each plate serving as a replicate. For sorted subsets, each replicate PCR was loaded with roughly 0.2 ug genomic DNA, equivalent to 30,000 to 35,000 T cell genomes. The purified libraries were quantified using a Qubit 3.0 fluorometer, sized with a Bioanalyzer 2100, and then quantified again using the KAPA Library Quantification kit. Every immunoSEQ 96-well plate was sequenced on a separate single-read 150-cycle Illumina NextSeq 550 flow cell. In the original analysis: Because the immunoSEQ output held only junctional sequences and lacked quality scores, the filtering could not match the filtering applied to full-length reads. Sequences were annotated with PyIR, a Python wrapper for IgBLAST v1.9, and V/J genes and CDR3 were assigned using IMGT germline references. Reads with weak V/J assignments (E-value above 1e-6), missing CDR3, stop codons, out-of-frame junctions, or ambiguous translated residues were removed. V3J clonotypes were defined as sequences sharing an identical inferred V gene, J gene, and CDR3 amino acid sequence. Percentage overlap between repertoires was computed as shared unique clonotypes divided by the size of the smaller repertoire. Richness of each repertoire was evaluated using RTK rarefaction, the Chao1 estimator, and Recon v2.1 estimates of unobserved clonotypes. Generation probabilities were computed with OLGA for all TCRbeta clonotypes obtained by the gDNA method from a few donors. Sourced from immuneACCESS, this table was stored by TCRdb with only in-frame sequences that have V and J called. A share of the clones is absent; for the studies checked, an unresolved V gene accounts for under half, and the remainder has no known explanation. D and trimming were read from the DNA, whereas the V and J calls and clone size are those reported in that table. This sample has millions of clones in its table, and more than 80% of those were observed once. The ten largest account for 0.39% of the sample.

The trim is 0 bases for V and 1 base for J, with a gap of 13 bases between the germline ends. For CDR1 and CDR2, the germline V gene lists ENHRY and SYGVKD. CDR3 length: 17 amino acids, cysteine to phenylalanine. Only CDR3 DNA is held: 51 bases, read in frame from base 1. The donors were healthy, HIV-negative adults who had no recently reported acute infections or vaccinations. Only Caucasian adults living in Nashville, Tennessee, USA were represented among the donors. CD4+ T cells were enriched by magnetic negative selection; naive cells were then positively selected on CD45RA, and the negative fraction formed the memory subset. Blood was obtained by leukapheresis, after which PBMCs were separated by Ficoll-Histopaque density gradient centrifugation and cryopreserved in liquid nitrogen vapor phase. Analytical flow cytometry was used to check the purity and quantity of each magnetically sorted T cell population. Each sorted fraction had its genomic DNA isolated and then quantified by UV absorbance on a Nanodrop 2000c.

This receptor was taken from a young man in good health. Some clones in this sample may be carry-over from other donors' samples. What was sequenced was naive CD4+ T cells from PBMCs. Sample cell subset or site, as interpreted from the label and publication: CD45RA+ positively selected. The chain was built from TRBV10-3 and TRBJ2-1; the D gene is possibly TRBD2, with 6 bases matching. The DNA is TGTGCCATCAGTGAGTCGAGTACTAGCCGGTCCTACAATGAGCAGTTCTTC. The resulting protein is CAISESSTSRSYNEQFF.